This entry lists 6 T cell receptor beta chains sequenced from one sample in a study of T cell repertoires in cytomegalovirus infection. Each CDR3 protein gets one entry after TCRdb re-called the reads with MiXCR. In the table there are under 150,000 distinct CDR3 sequences, roughly 9% of which are singletons. Sequenced sample: PBMCs. Source of these receptors: a human donor in good health (CMV status not recorded). Some clones in this sample may be carry-over from other donors' samples.

There are a few counts of this clonotype. This chain uses TRBV7-3 with TRBJ2-3; 10 bases agree with TRBD2. J lost 3 bases, V lost 5 bases, and 5 bases had no gene match. CDR3 length: 15 amino acids. The germline gives CDR1 SGHTA, CDR2 FQGTGA. The CDR3 sequence is CASSLTSGRTDTQYF. The CDR3, as DNA: TGTGCCAGCAGCCTGACTAGCGGGCGAACAGATACGCAGTATTTT.

This clonotype was found a few times. The V gene is TRBV6-6, the J gene TRBJ1-2; no definite D call. Per germline, CDR1 MNHNY and CDR2 SVGAGI (reference sequence). The CDR3 extends over 16 amino acids. Trimming took 0 bases from V and 0 from J, leaving 11 bases between them. The CDR3 here is CASSYSPGRANYGYTF. In nucleotides, the CDR3 is TGTGCCAGCAGTTACTCTCCCGGGCGCGCTAACTATGGCTACACCTTC.

This chain connects TRBV19 to TRBJ2-1; 9 positions match TRBD2. The V gene's germline CDR1 is LNHDA and CDR2 SQIVND (reference sequence). Trimming removed 7 bases from V and 8 bases from J; junction bases left unmatched: 9. The CDR3 has 14 residues. DNA of the CDR3: TGTGCCAGTACCTTCACGGGGACTAGCCATGAGCAGTTCTTC. Protein sequence: CASTFTGTSHEQFF.

The chain couples TRBV20-1 to TRBJ2-1; 7 bases match TRBD1. J lost 6 bases, V lost 0 bases, and 5 bases had no gene match. The CDR3 totals 14 residues. The V gene's germline CDR1 is DFQATT and CDR2 SNEGSKA (reference sequence). CDR3 DNA: TGCAGTGCTAGAGATCCCCGGACAGGCAATGAGCAGTTCTTC. This encodes CSARDPRTGNEQFF.

This clonotype appeared many times. The V call is TRBV12-3 or TRBV12-4, the J call TRBJ1-1; tentative D call: TRBD1 (5 bases). This CDR3 contains 13 residues. Trimming left V 8 bases short and J 4 bases short, with 14 bases between. CDR3 residues: CASVGGRGTEAFF. CDR3 DNA: TGTGCCAGCGTCGGGGGGAGGGGCACTGAAGCTTTCTTT.

The sample holds many counts of this clonotype. The chain carries TRBV28 and TRBJ1-6, with D perhaps matching TRBD1 (5 bases). The CDR3 has 16 residues. Trimming removed 5 bases at V and 0 bases at J, with 11 bases between. Germline V CDR1 and CDR2: MDHEN, SYDVKM. CDR3 sequence reads: CASSNPGTSYNSPLHF. In DNA form, the CDR3 reads TGTGCCAGCAGTAATCCCGGGACCTCCTATAATTCACCCCTCCACTTT.